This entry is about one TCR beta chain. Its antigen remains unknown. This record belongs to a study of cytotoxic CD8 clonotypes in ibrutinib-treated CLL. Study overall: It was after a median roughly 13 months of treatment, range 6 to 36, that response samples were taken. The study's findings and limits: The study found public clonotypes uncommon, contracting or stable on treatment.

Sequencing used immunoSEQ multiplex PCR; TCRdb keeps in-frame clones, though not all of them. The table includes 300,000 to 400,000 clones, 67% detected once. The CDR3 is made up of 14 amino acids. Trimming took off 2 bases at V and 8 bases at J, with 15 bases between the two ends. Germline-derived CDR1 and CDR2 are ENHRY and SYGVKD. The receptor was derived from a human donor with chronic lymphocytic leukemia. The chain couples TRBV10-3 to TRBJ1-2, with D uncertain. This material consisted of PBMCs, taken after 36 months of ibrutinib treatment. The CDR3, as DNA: TGTGCCATCAGTGAGCAACCACTATCCGGGGGCTACACCTTC. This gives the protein CAISEQPLSGGYTF.